These T cell receptor beta chains were read from a single sample in a study of early T cells in non-severe SARS-CoV-2 infection. TCRdb re-called the 5' RACE reads with MiXCR, one entry per CDR3 protein. Of tens of thousands of distinct CDR3 sequences listed, roughly 9% are singletons. Sequenced sample: whole blood. These receptors were collected from an adult who was a healthcare worker with PCR-confirmed SARS-CoV-2 infection or an uninfected control (not recorded which). Both conserved end residues are trimmed from each CDR3. The D gene is left open where the match is weak. Some rows have no size entry. The others give once, few or many, or a class for an expanded clone.

V gene	clone size	D gene	J gene	CDR3 protein
TRBV29-1	many	.	TRBJ2-3	SVEVGGTATDTQY
TRBV5-1	.	TRBD2	TRBJ2-3	ASSYGGSDTQY
TRBV5-1	few	TRBD1	TRBJ1-2	ASSLSTGSYYGYT
TRBV4-1	few	TRBD1	TRBJ1-5	ASSQVRNGQGRQPQH
TRBV2	.	.	TRBJ2-5	ASSDDGRETQY
TRBV12-3/TRBV12-4	.	TRBD2	TRBJ2-3	ASRPHSGGTDTQY
TRBV14	many	.	TRBJ1-1	ASSLWQNTEAF
TRBV6-6	.	.	TRBJ2-2	ASSYPSGWGLIGELF
TRBV4-2	.	TRBD1	TRBJ1-1	ASSQGLQGTNTEAF
TRBV3-1	.	TRBD2	TRBJ2-7	ASSQEIAGTEQY
TRBV20-1	many	.	TRBJ2-5	SATSHGQETQY
TRBV4-1	many	TRBD1	TRBJ2-3	ASSQGTGGGTDTQY
TRBV20-1	many	.	TRBJ1-2	SAPPRVNYGYT
TRBV13	few	.	TRBJ1-1	ASSSRGGTEAF
TRBV13	.	.	TRBJ2-1	ASSEQGLENEQF
TRBV6-6	.	.	TRBJ2-7	ASSYRVFVEQY
TRBV20-1	many	.	TRBJ1-3	SAPSGNTIY
TRBV3-1	many	.	TRBJ1-1	ASSQGSGTLNTEAF
TRBV7-9	few	.	TRBJ1-4	ASSFGVHEGEKLF
TRBV30	.	.	TRBJ1-6	AWRAGPNNSPLH
TRBV7-2	.	.	TRBJ2-3	ASRPGTSTDTQY
TRBV2	many	.	TRBJ2-6	ASSPDTSGANVLT
TRBV19	many	.	TRBJ2-1	ASSIERAPQF
TRBV7-8	.	.	TRBJ2-5	ASSQTPTQY
TRBV7-8	many	.	TRBJ1-1	ATEKGRENTEAF
TRBV6-1	.	.	TRBJ1-6	ASSRTVDSPLH
TRBV2	few	.	TRBJ2-1	ASSDFTQRDNEQF
TRBV4-2	many	.	TRBJ1-5	ASSHERGGNQPQH
TRBV18	.	.	TRBJ1-4	ASSLYPPSTNEKLF
TRBV30	many	TRBD2	TRBJ2-1	AWSVMAGGGEQF
TRBV7-2	many	.	TRBJ2-1	ASSLRGQGEQF
TRBV12-3/TRBV12-4	few	.	TRBJ2-3	ASSLGGDTDTQY
TRBV5-6	.	.	TRBJ2-5	ASSLVGRTQETQY
TRBV3-1	.	.	TRBJ2-7	ASSSGGHEQY
TRBV2	.	.	TRBJ1-2	ASGGVQDGYT
TRBV30	many	.	TRBJ2-5	AWSRGLQETQY
TRBV3-1	.	.	TRBJ1-2	ASSQLRGSGGYT
TRBV2	few	.	TRBJ1-6	ASTRSGSYNSPLH
TRBV5-1	.	TRBD1	TRBJ2-7	ASRGTGTHYEQY
TRBV7-3	few	.	TRBJ2-6	ASSFYSPSSGANVLT
TRBV3-1	few	TRBD1	TRBJ1-4	ASSQYRGEKLF
TRBV12-3/TRBV12-4	few	.	TRBJ1-1	ASSFPVQVQKNTEAF
TRBV6-5	.	.	TRBJ2-3	ASSRASWEHTDTQY
TRBV3-1	.	.	TRBJ2-1	ASSQVLFYEQF
TRBV7-9	.	TRBD2	TRBJ2-5	ASSLSSGGQETQY
TRBV19	.	TRBD2	TRBJ2-2	ASSLSLSGGNTGELF
TRBV5-1	few	.	TRBJ2-2	ASSLELAGELF
TRBV19	many	.	TRBJ1-1	ASSTGHYGQTYLKAF
TRBV9	many	.	TRBJ1-1	ASSVLSTATEAF
TRBV12-3/TRBV12-4	.	.	TRBJ1-1	ASSLAGMKGEAF
TRBV19	.	TRBD2	TRBJ2-3	ASSAPRTSGGGRDTQY
TRBV7-9	few	TRBD1	TRBJ1-6	ASSPDRVEPLH
TRBV11-1	few	.	TRBJ2-7	ASAFGRPYEQY
TRBV11-2	few	TRBD2	TRBJ2-3	ASSRLADRTDTQY
TRBV5-6	.	TRBD1	TRBJ1-2	ASRRDSQWGYT
TRBV29-1	few	.	TRBJ2-7	SVEVAYEQY
TRBV20-1	many	TRBD2	TRBJ2-1	SARDSSGGGANEQF